The clone carrying this T cell receptor (beta chain) was seen repeatedly, ten times or more. Its antigen is still unknown. Trimming left V 5 bases short and J 2 bases short, with 14 bases between. The germline CDR1 and CDR2 sequences are SGHRS and YFSETQ. This CDR3 is 14 amino acids long. Exclusion criteria comprised uncontrolled infection, other autoimmune disease, pregnancy or lactation. What was amplified from RNA transcripts were TCR beta CDR3 regions. The HTBI primer set drove a first-round RT-PCR of the TCR CDR3. MiXCR, run by TCRdb on the multiplex PCR reads, gives a single entry per CDR3 protein. The repertoire holds roughly 500,000 distinct CDR3 sequences, with more than 45% as singletons. The sample belongs to a study of T cells in Graves' hyperthyroidism and ophthalmopathy. Overall study results and limits: The model's output predicted ophthalmopathy at a median of 6.5 months prior to onset. Expanded thyroid clonotypes (above 0.001) were mostly also found in blood.

The chain is built from TRBV5-1 and TRBJ2-7; no definite D call. Sequences were obtained from peripheral blood or thyroid tissue (not recorded which). The clonotype originates from an adult woman with Graves' disease, either hyperthyroidism or ophthalmopathy (not recorded which). Here the CDR3 DNA reads TGCGCCAGCAGTTGGGTAGACCGAGCCTACGAGCAGTACTTC. This sequence encodes CASSWVDRAYEQYF. The whole variable domain, filled in from reference TRBV5-1 and TRBJ2-7, reads KAGVTQTPRYLIKTRGQQVTLSCSPISGHRSVSWYQQTPGQGLQFLFEYFSETQRNKGNFPGRFSGRQFSNSRSEMNVSTLELGDSALYLCASSWVDRAYEQYFGPGTRLTVT.